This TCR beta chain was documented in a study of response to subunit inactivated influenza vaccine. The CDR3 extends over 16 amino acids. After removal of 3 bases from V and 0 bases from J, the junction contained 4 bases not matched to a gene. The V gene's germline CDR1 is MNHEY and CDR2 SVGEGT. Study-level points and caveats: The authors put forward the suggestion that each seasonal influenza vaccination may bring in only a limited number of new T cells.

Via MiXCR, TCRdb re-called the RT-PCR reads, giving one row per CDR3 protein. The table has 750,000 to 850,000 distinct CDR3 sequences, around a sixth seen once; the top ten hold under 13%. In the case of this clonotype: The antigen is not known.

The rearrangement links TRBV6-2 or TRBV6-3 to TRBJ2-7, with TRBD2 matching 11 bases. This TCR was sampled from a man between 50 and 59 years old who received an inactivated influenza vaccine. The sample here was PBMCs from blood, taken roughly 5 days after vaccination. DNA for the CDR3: TGTGCCAGCAGTTATATGGGACTAGCGGACTCCTACGAGCAGTACTTC. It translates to CASSYMGLADSYEQYF.